Listed here are 22 T cell receptor beta chains from one sample, sequenced in a study of T cells in localized non-small cell lung cancer. Sequencing used immunoSEQ multiplex PCR; TCRdb keeps in-frame clones, though not all of them. The sample yields some 19,000 clones, approximately 84% seen once. Sequencing used peripheral blood, obtained before any cancer treatment. Receptor source: a man between 40 and 75 years old with stage I lung adenocarcinoma.

The gene calls are TRBV2 and TRBJ2-7; D uncertain. Trimming left V 6 bases short and J 4 bases short, with 7 bases between. Germline CDR1 SNHLY, CDR2 FYNNEI. The length of the CDR3 is 11 residues. The CDR3 reads CASRTRYEQYF. DNA of the CDR3: TGTGCCAGCAGGACCCGGTACGAGCAGTACTTC.

The chain couples TRBV27 to TRBJ2-7; D remains unclear. The V end was cut by 2 bases, the J end by 3 bases, with 11 bases between. Germline V CDR1 and CDR2: MNHEY, SMNVEV (reference sequence). The CDR3 has 14 residues. CDR3 region: CASSLNLGYYEQYF. The CDR3 DNA follows: TGTGCCAGCAGTTTAAATTTGGGCTACTACGAGCAGTACTTC.

A note on this clone: The same CDR3 also results from other DNA sequences found in this sample. J is TRBJ1-1 and V is TRBV7-2; the D gene is possibly TRBD1 (5 bases). Trimming stripped 5 bases from V and 2 bases from J, with 12 bases between. CDR1 SGHTA and CDR2 FQGNSA come from the germline V gene. The CDR3 totals 14 residues. In DNA form, the CDR3 reads TGTGCCAGCAGCCCTGGGGCGGCAAACACTGAAGCTTTCTTT. Protein product: CASSPGAANTEAFF.

This chain links TRBV6-6 with TRBJ1-2; the D is unclear. This CDR3 region has 10 residues. Trimming took 8 bases from V and 6 from J, leaving 7 bases between them. Per germline, CDR1 MNHNY and CDR2 SVGAGI (reference sequence). CDR3 amino acids: CASLGDGYTF. The CDR3 DNA is TGTGCCAGCCTCGGGGATGGCTACACCTTC.

This sequence joins TRBV28 and TRBJ2-7, with D maybe TRBD1 (6 bases). CDR3 size: 14 residues. Germline V lookup: CDR1 MDHEN, CDR2 SYDVKM. V lost 2 bases and J 9 bases, leaving 17 bases between the germline ends. The CDR3 DNA reads as TGTGCCAGCAGTTTACCTATTACAGGGTTTAGGCAGTACTTC. This encodes CASSLPITGFRQYF.

The chain couples TRBV7-2 to TRBJ2-5; D remains ambiguous. The CDR3 length is 17 residues. Germline CDR1 SGHTA, CDR2 FQGNSA. V was cut by 1 base and J by 7 bases, with 22 bases left in between. The chain's CDR3 is CASSLDGRQADSGTQYF. Here the CDR3 DNA reads TGTGCCAGCAGCTTAGATGGACGGCAGGCGGATTCTGGGACCCAGTACTTC. Looking up the rest from reference TRBV7-2 and TRBJ2-5 gives the full variable domain: GAGVSQSPSNKVTEKGKDVELRCDPISGHTALYWYRQSLGQGLEFLIYFQGNSAPDKSGLPSDRFSAERTGGSVSTLTIQRTQQEDSAVYLCASSLDGRQADSGTQYFGPGTRLLVL.

The chain recombines TRBV18 with TRBJ2-5, with D unresolved. V was shortened by 1 base and J by 2 bases, with 2 bases between the two germline ends. The CDR3 is 12 amino acids. CDR1 KGHSH and CDR2 LQKENI come from the germline V gene. The CDR3 nucleotides are TGTGCCAGCTCACCACAGCAAGAGACCCAGTACTTC. As protein: CASSPQQETQYF.

This clone was recorded a few times. This chain links TRBV6-6 with TRBJ1-1; D is unresolved. Germline lookup yields CDR1 MNHNY and CDR2 SVGAGI (reference sequence). V was clipped by 7 bases and J by 4 bases, with 13 bases between them. CDR3 length equals 13 residues. CDR3 amino acids: CASNGEVGTEAFF. CDR3 bases: TGTGCCAGCAACGGGGAGGTGGGCACTGAAGCTTTCTTT.

In nucleotides, the CDR3 is TGCGCCAGCAGCCAAGGGCTCTACAATGAGCAGTTCTTC. Residues: CASSQGLYNEQFF. The rearrangement uses TRBV4-3 and TRBJ2-1; D remains ambiguous. The germline V gene encodes CDR1 LGHNA and CDR2 YSLEER. This CDR3 is built from 13 residues. Trimming took off 1 base at V and 3 bases at J, with 4 bases between the two ends.

V gene TRBV5-4 combines with J gene TRBJ2-1; 11 positions agree with TRBD2. The CDR3 covers 15 residues. After removal of 9 bases from V and 10 bases from J, the junction contained 15 bases not matched to a gene. Germline V gene data show CDR1 as SGHNT and CDR2 as YYREEE (reference sequence). CDR3 in DNA: TGTGCCATCAACGCCGGGACTAGCGGATTCACGGAGCAGTTCTTC. It encodes CAINAGTSGFTEQFF.

In this sample, this clone turned up a few times. The rearrangement uses TRBV29-1 and TRBJ2-2; 8 nucleotides line up with TRBD1. Germline V gene data show CDR1 as SQVTM and CDR2 as ANQGSEA. The CDR3 contains 14 residues. Germline trimming cut 4 bases from V and 3 bases from J; bases unmatched to any gene: 4. In DNA, the CDR3 is TGCAGCGTTGCGGGCAGGGGGCACACCGGGGAGCTGTTTTTT. Translation: CSVAGRGHTGELFF.

The CDR3 sequence: CASSPTTGTGWTSLFF. The DNA of the CDR3 is TGTGCCAGCAGCCCGACGACCGGGACAGGGTGGACCTCACTGTTTTTT. The V gene is TRBV7-9, the J gene TRBJ1-4; 9 bases are shared with TRBD1. Germline values: CDR1 SEHNR, CDR2 FQNEAQ (reference sequence). This CDR3 has 16 residues. V shed 5 bases and J 13 bases; nucleotides not matched to a gene: 17.

This chain joins TRBV5-1 and TRBJ2-7; TRBD1 is a possible D gene (5 bases). Germline CDR1 SGHRS, CDR2 YFSETQ. Trimming cost V 0 bases and J 2 bases, with 12 bases left between them. The CDR3 has 15 amino acids. CDR3 DNA sequence: TGCGCCAGCAGCTTGGATGGGGCCCCGGCCTACGAGCAGTACTTC. Protein product: CASSLDGAPAYEQYF.

The chain has TRBV27 and TRBJ1-2; weak D call: TRBD1 (6 bases). This CDR3 comprises 13 residues. V lost 6 bases to trimming and J lost 5 bases, with 13 bases between them. Germline-derived CDR1 and CDR2 are MNHEY and SMNVEV (reference sequence). CDR3 in amino acids: CASSLGGRYGYTF. The CDR3 DNA sequence: TGTGCCAGCAGCTTAGGGGGGAGGTATGGCTACACCTTC.

The rearrangement joins TRBV30 to TRBJ1-1, with D hard to call. This CDR3 is 12 amino acids long. From germline, CDR1 is GTSNPN and CDR2 SVGIG (reference sequence). V lost 0 bases, J lost 14 bases, and 16 bases lay in between. CDR3 in amino acids: CAWSVLGGRIFF. The CDR3 nucleotides read TGTGCCTGGAGTGTACTTGGAGGGAGAATCTTCTTT.

J is TRBJ2-1 and V is TRBV28; D is possibly TRBD1 or TRBD2 (5 bases each). V gave up 9 bases and J gave up 5 bases, with 26 bases separating them. This CDR3 has 17 residues. CDR1 is MDHEN, CDR2 SYDVKM, per germline. The CDR3: CASILSPGPRADNEQFF. CDR3 DNA sequence: TGTGCCAGTATCCTAAGTCCAGGGCCGCGGGCCGACAATGAGCAGTTCTTC.

The rearrangement joins TRBV9 to TRBJ1-2; 10 bases are shared with TRBD1. After removal of 7 bases from V and 6 bases from J, the junction contained 9 bases not matched to a gene. This CDR3 is 14 amino acids long. CDR1 is SGDLS, CDR2 YYNGEE, per germline. In nucleotides, the CDR3 is TGTGCCAGCTACGGGGACAGGGGATTACATGGCTACACCTTC. Translated: CASYGDRGLHGYTF.

The chain employs TRBV29-1 and TRBJ2-3; no definite D call. The CDR3 is 12 amino acids. The germline V gene has CDR1 SQVTM and CDR2 ANQGSEA. Trimming took off 7 bases at V and 6 bases at J, with 14 bases between the two ends. The DNA of the CDR3 is TGCAGCGCCGAGTCCAGCGCGGATACGCAGTATTTT. Translated: CSAESSADTQYF.

This sequence joins TRBV5-8 and TRBJ2-5, with TRBD1 matching over 9 bases. CDR1 and CDR2 from the germline V gene are SGHTS and YDEGEE. The V segment lost 2 bases and the J segment 3 bases; nucleotides outside the gene matches: 8. This CDR3 has 16 residues. The CDR3 DNA follows: TGTGCCAGCAGCTTTCAGGGACAGGGACGTGAAGAGACCCAGTACTTC. The encoded protein is CASSFQGQGREETQYF.

The chain carries TRBV28 and TRBJ1-1; D gene uncertain. Germline V gene lookup returns CDR1 MDHEN and CDR2 SYDVKM. The CDR3 totals 12 residues. The ends were cut back, 6 bases at V and 0 bases at J, with 5 bases in the middle. Written as DNA, the CDR3 is TGTGCCAGCAGGACGGTGAACACTGAAGCTTTCTTT. Its translation is CASRTVNTEAFF.

V and J are TRBV7-8 and TRBJ2-1; no definite D call. Looked up from germline, CDR1 is SGHVS and CDR2 is FQNEAQ. The CDR3 consists of 13 residues. Trimming shortened V by 5 bases and J by 10 bases, and 15 bases separated the two germline ends. CDR3 residues: CASSLPRTGEQFF. The CDR3 DNA reads TGTGCCAGCAGCCTCCCCCGGACCGGGGAGCAGTTCTTC.

The chain is built from TRBV2 and TRBJ1-1; D unresolved. The CDR3 runs to 13 residues. V was pared by 4 bases and J by 12 bases, with 18 bases between. The germline V gene encodes CDR1 SNHLY and CDR2 FYNNEI. The CDR3 DNA sequence: TGTGCCAGCAGTGGCGAGGGCTTGGAGCGGTCTTTCTTT. It yields the protein CASSGEGLERSFF.